A selection of T cell receptor beta chains follows, all from one sample in a study of blood T cell repertoires in COVID-19. The data were produced by immunoSEQ multiplex PCR, yet TCRdb's version contains in-frame clones alone and is incomplete. The sample carries 150,000 to 200,000 clones, approximately 82% recorded once. Sequenced sample: PBMCs or T cells enriched from blood (not recorded which). The source of these receptors is a woman in her sixties or seventies with acute COVID-19. CDR3s include the opening cysteine and the closing phenylalanine or tryptophan. Clone size is not always given. Where it is, it says once, few, many or a class for expanded clones.

v_call clone_size cdr3_aa
TRBV19 - CASERADSYNEQFF
TRBV5-8 - CASSLAGQGFETQYF
TRBV27 once CASSLSSGERNQPQHF
TRBV18 - CASSPSVIVMNTEAFF
TRBV6-1 - CASSAPTVRRRNQPQHF
TRBV29-1 - CSVFDRAGYEQYF
TRBV3-1/TRBV3-2 - CASSQGGPAKSQETQYF
TRBV5-1 - CASSLDPGGGTEAFF
TRBV27 - CASSFLGPGQGANYGYTF
TRBV4-3 - CASSDAGGIRGYTF
TRBV24-1 - CATSDDSWGRWDQPQHF
TRBV27 - CASTQFYNSPLHF
TRBV11-2 - CAGLTGLNTEAFF
TRBV28 - CASRGGPPLHF
TRBV7-9 - CASSLGGTPNQPQHF
TRBV5-6 - CASSLVTSGEKLFF
TRBV7-2 - CASSFSREQYF
TRBV6-9 - CASSSGTGMDGYTF
TRBV4-1 - CASSDQGRYTEAFF
TRBV2 - CASFQDIPTTEAFF
TRBV2 - CASTAHWEETQYF
TRBV28 - CASSLFVQGVGKPQHF
TRBV5-1 - CASSLGTGQETQYF
TRBV11-3 - CASSLGAGGWYEQYF
TRBV19 - CASYDRGKIQPQHF
TRBV7-9 - CAILRASGRHNEQFF
TRBV7-2 - CASSSTGVAPFYGYTF
TRBV11-3 - CASSLDGTGGYNEQFF
TRBV2 - CASRAGRDTQYF
TRBV27 - CASSFTSPVNEQFF
TRBV12-3/TRBV12-4 - CASRGTSSLPRF
TRBV3-1/TRBV3-2 few CASSQDRDQPQHF
TRBV19 few CASSPQGFGQPQHF
TRBV7-6 - CASSPGWGLNYGYTF
TRBV2 - CASRADSARNQPQHF
TRBV4-2 - CASSQDFSGGYNEQFF
TRBV7-9 - CASSLVLAEYNEQFF
TRBV7-6 - CASSLGGGLEAFF
TRBV4-3 - CASSQGQEGWAGYTF
TRBV18 - CASSPGLAGYNEQFF
TRBV6-5 - CASSYSGDRGSPLHF
TRBV28 - CASSLQNTIYF
TRBV7-9 - CASSFTGRGKRYEQFF
TRBV18 - CASSPRQDSQETQYF
TRBV6-2/TRBV6-3 - CASSYSQGRPEAFF
TRBV9 - CASSVDREETQYF
TRBV19 - CASSIRALAGGPPEEETQYF
TRBV12-5 once CASGRGQGAGTFF